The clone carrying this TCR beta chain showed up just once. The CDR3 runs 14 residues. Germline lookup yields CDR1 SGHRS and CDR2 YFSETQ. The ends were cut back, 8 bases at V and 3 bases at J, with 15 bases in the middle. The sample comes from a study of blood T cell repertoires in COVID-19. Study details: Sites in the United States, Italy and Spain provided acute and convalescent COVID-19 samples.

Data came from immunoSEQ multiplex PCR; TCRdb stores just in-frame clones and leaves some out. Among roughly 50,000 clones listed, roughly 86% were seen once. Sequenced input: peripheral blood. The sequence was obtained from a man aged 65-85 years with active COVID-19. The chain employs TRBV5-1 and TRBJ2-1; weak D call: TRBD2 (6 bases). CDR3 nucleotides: TGCGCCAGTAACTATCGGGACTTCTACAATGAGCAGTTCTTC. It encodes CASNYRDFYNEQFF.